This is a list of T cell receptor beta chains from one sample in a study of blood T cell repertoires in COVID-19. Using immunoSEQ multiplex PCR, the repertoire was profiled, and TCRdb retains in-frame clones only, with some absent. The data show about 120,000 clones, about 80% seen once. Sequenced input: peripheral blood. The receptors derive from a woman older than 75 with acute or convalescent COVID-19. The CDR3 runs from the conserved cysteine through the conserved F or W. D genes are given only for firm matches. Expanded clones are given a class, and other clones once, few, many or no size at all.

TGTGCCAGTTCCGGACAGTATCAGCCCCAGCATTTT | CASSGQYQPQHF | . | TRBJ1-5 | TRBV19 | .
TGTGCCAGCAGTCCCAGGGGGTATAATTCACCCCTCCACTTT | CASSPRGYNSPLHF | TRBD1 | TRBJ1-6 | TRBV6-5 | .
TGTGCCAGTAGAATGACAGGAAGAAATCAGCCCCAGCATTTT | CASRMTGRNQPQHF | . | TRBJ1-5 | TRBV19 | .
TGTGCCAGCAGCTTAACGGGGCCAGCTTTAACCTTC | CASSLTGPALTF | . | TRBJ1-2 | TRBV7-3 | .
TGCAGTGCTAGTAGTGTTCTAGCGGGGGGCACAGATACGCAGTATTTT | CSASSVLAGGTDTQYF | TRBD2 | TRBJ2-3 | TRBV20-1 | .
TGTGCCAGCAGCTTGCGCGGGGTCCACAATGAGCAGTTCTTC | CASSLRGVHNEQFF | . | TRBJ2-1 | TRBV5-6 | .
TGTGCCAGTAGTATTTCTTCTGGGGCCAACGTCCTGACTTTC | CASSISSGANVLTF | . | TRBJ2-6 | TRBV19 | .
TGTGCCAGCAGCCCCCTTACGGATGGCTACACCTTC | CASSPLTDGYTF | . | TRBJ1-2 | TRBV9 | .
TGTGCCAGTAGTAAGGGGGCGGCAGGTATTATGAACACTGAAGCTTTCTTT | CASSKGAAGIMNTEAFF | TRBD1 | TRBJ1-1 | TRBV19 | few
TGTGCCACCAGCGAGGATACTAGTGAGCAGTTCTTC | CATSEDTSEQFF | . | TRBJ2-1 | TRBV15 | .
TGTGCCAGTAGTACCCCGCGGGGACAGGGGGGAAGGAACTATGGCTACACCTTC | CASSTPRGQGGRNYGYTF | TRBD1 | TRBJ1-2 | TRBV19 | .
TGTGCCAGCACCCCCGCTGAGCGGGAGGCTGGTGTCGCGCAGTATTTT | CASTPAEREAGVAQYF | TRBD2 | TRBJ2-3 | TRBV2 | .
TGTGCCAGTAGTACCTCCTCGGACAATTACGAGCAGTACTTC | CASSTSSDNYEQYF | . | TRBJ2-7 | TRBV19 | .
TGTGCCAGTAGTACCCGTTGGACCGGACAGGGGACTGAAGCTTTCTTT | CASSTRWTGQGTEAFF | TRBD1 | TRBJ1-1 | TRBV19 | .
TGTGCCAGCAGCTCCGGGACTAGTCTCCCCGAGCAGTACTTC | CASSSGTSLPEQYF | TRBD2 | TRBJ2-7 | TRBV5-5 | .
TGTGCCAGCAGTAACGGACAGGCGAACACTGAAGCTTTCTTT | CASSNGQANTEAFF | TRBD1 | TRBJ1-1 | TRBV6-6 | .
TGTGCCAGCAGTTCTTGGACAGGGCAGGGCACTGAAGCTTTCTTT | CASSSWTGQGTEAFF | TRBD1 | TRBJ1-1 | TRBV28 | few
TGTGCCAGCAGTGTGACAGGGAGCGAAAAACTGTTTTTT | CASSVTGSEKLFF | TRBD1 | TRBJ1-4 | TRBV25-1 | .
TGTGCCAGCAGCCCCCTGCGGGGGACTGAAGCTTTCTTT | CASSPLRGTEAFF | . | TRBJ1-1 | TRBV11-2 | .
TGTGCCAGTAGAGCGACAGGGGGCTTTAGGGAAGCTTTCTTT | CASRATGGFREAFF | TRBD1 | TRBJ1-1 | TRBV19 | .
TGTGCCAGCAGTTTCCAAGACAGGGATCGGTCTGAAGCTTTCTTT | CASSFQDRDRSEAFF | TRBD1 | TRBJ1-1 | TRBV28 | .
TGTGCCAGTAGTATAGGAGGAGGGGTAAACTATGGCTACACCTTC | CASSIGGGVNYGYTF | . | TRBJ1-2 | TRBV19 | few
TGCGCCAGCAGCCTACAAGGACAACAGCAAAATGAAAAACTGTTTTTT | CASSLQGQQQNEKLFF | . | TRBJ1-4 | TRBV5-1 | .
TGTGCCAGCAGTGAAACAGGGGGCACAGATACGCAGTATTTT | CASSETGGTDTQYF | TRBD1 | TRBJ2-3 | TRBV2 | .
TGTGCCAGCAGCCCAGAGACAGGGGTCATTAGGCCCCTCCACTTT | CASSPETGVIRPLHF | TRBD1 | TRBJ1-6 | TRBV7-2 | .
TGCGCCAGCAGCTTGGAGGGGAATCGGAATGAGCAGTTCTTC | CASSLEGNRNEQFF | . | TRBJ2-1 | TRBV5-1 | .
TGTGCCAGCAGCTCTAGGACAGGGGTGGCAGATACGCAGTATTTT | CASSSRTGVADTQYF | TRBD1 | TRBJ2-3 | TRBV14 | .
TGTGCCAGCAGGCCGGGGGAGGGCACAGATACGCAGTATTTT | CASRPGEGTDTQYF | . | TRBJ2-3 | TRBV6-5 | .
TGTGCCAATAGTATAACCGGAGCCAACTCCTATGAAAAACTGTTTTTT | CANSITGANSYEKLFF | . | TRBJ1-4 | TRBV19 | .
TGTGCCAGCAGCTTCCGGGGGGGAAGCACAGATACGCAGTATTTT | CASSFRGGSTDTQYF | TRBD2 | TRBJ2-3 | TRBV7-2 | .
TGTGCCAGCAGGGGGACAGGGGGCCCCTTCGCGTTC | CASRGTGGPFAF | TRBD1 | TRBJ1-2 | TRBV2 | .
TGTGCCAGCAAGGAGCTAGGGGACAGATTTAACTATGGCTACACCTTC | CASKELGDRFNYGYTF | TRBD1 | TRBJ1-2 | TRBV2 | once